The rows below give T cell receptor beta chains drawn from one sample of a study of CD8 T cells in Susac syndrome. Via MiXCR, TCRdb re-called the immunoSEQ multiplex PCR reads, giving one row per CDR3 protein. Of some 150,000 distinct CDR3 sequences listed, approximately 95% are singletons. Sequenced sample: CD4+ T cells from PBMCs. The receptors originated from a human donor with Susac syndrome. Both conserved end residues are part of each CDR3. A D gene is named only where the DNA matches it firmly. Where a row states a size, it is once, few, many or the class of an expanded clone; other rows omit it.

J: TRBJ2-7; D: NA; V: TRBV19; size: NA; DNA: TGTGCCAGTAGTCCTAACGAAAGGAGCTCCTACGAGCAGTACTTC; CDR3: CASSPNERSSYEQYF
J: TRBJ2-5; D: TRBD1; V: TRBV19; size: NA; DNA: TGTGCCAGTAGTCGTAACAGGGGAGAGACCCAGTACTTC; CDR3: CASSRNRGETQYF
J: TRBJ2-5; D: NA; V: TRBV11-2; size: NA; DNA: TGTGCCAGCAGCTCACAGGGCTGGGAGACCCAGTACTTC; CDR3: CASSSQGWETQYF
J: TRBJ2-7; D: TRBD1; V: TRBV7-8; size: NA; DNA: TGTGCCAGCAGCCCTCACCGGGACAGGGGGAAATACGAGCAGTACTTC; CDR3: CASSPHRDRGKYEQYF
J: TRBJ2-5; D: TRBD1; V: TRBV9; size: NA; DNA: TGTGCCAGCAGCCCCTCCGGGACAGGGGGACAAGAGACCCAGTACTTC; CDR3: CASSPSGTGGQETQYF
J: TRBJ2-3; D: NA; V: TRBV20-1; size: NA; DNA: TGCAGTGCTAGACCCCCATTGACGAGCACAGATACGCAGTATTTT; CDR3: CSARPPLTSTDTQYF
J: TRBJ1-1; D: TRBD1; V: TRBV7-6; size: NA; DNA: TGTGCCAGCAGCCACGGACAGGGCCTCGATGCTTTCTTT; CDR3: CASSHGQGLDAFF
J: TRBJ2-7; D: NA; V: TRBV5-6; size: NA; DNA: TGTGCCACCAGTCCGATGGGGGGCCCCACCTACGAGCAGTACTTC; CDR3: CATSPMGGPTYEQYF
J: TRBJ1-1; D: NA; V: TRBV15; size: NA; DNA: TGTGCCACCAGCACTCCCAGACAGACTGAAGCTTTCTTT; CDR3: CATSTPRQTEAFF
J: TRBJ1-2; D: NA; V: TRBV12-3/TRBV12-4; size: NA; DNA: TGTGCCAGCAGTTTTTTGAACTATGGCTACACCTTC; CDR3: CASSFLNYGYTF
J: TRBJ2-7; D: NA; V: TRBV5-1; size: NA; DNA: TGCGCCAGCAAGGGGGACGAGCAGTACTTC; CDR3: CASKGDEQYF
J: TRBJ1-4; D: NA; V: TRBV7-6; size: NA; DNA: TGTGCCAGCAGCTTAGAGTCTGGTGAAAAACTGTTTTTT; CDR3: CASSLESGEKLFF
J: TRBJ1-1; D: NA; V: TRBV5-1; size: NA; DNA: TGCGCCAGCAGTCGTCAGGGAGTAGGAACTGAAGCTTTCTTT; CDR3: CASSRQGVGTEAFF
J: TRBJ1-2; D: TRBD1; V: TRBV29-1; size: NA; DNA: TGCAGCGTTGAAGAACAGGGGACAGGGGGCTACACCTTC; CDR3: CSVEEQGTGGYTF
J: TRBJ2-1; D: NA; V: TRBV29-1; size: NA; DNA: TGCAGCGGAGGGTACAATGAGCAGTTCTTC; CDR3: CSGGYNEQFF
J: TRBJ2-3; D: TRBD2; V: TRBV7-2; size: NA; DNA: TGTGCCAGCAGGGTTAGCGGGGGGGCTCTGGATACGCAGTATTTT; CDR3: CASRVSGGALDTQYF
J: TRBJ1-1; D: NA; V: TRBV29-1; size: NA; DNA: TGCAGCGTTGGGGGGGGAGGTGAAGCTTTCTTT; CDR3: CSVGGGGEAFF
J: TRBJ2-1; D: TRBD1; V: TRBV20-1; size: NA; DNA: TGCAGTGCCAGGGGGAGTTTTTCCTACAATGAGCAGTTCTTC; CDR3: CSARGSFSYNEQFF
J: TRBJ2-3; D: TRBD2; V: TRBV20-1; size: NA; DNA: TGCAGTGCGGCGACTAGCGGCACCACAGATACGCAGTATTTT; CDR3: CSAATSGTTDTQYF
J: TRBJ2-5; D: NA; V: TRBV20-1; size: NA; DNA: TGCAGTGCTGGCTTGGGACCTTGGGAGACCCAGTACTTC; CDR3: CSAGLGPWETQYF
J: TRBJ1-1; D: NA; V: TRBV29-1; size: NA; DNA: TGCAGCGTTATAATGAACACTGAAGCTTTCTTT; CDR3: CSVIMNTEAFF
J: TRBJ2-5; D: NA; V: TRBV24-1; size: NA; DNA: TGTGCCCCGCACACCCAGACCCAGTACTTC; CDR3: CAPHTQTQYF
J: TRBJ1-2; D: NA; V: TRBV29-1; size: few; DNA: TGCAGCGTTGATGGGGACGGCTACACCTTC; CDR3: CSVDGDGYTF
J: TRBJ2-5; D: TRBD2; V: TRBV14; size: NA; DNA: TGTGCCAGCAGCCAACCTAGCGGGACTACCCAGTACTTC; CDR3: CASSQPSGTTQYF
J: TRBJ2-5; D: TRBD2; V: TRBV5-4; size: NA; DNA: TGTGCCAGCAGCCCCACTAGCGGGGGGCCTCATGAGACCCAGTACTTC; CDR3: CASSPTSGGPHETQYF
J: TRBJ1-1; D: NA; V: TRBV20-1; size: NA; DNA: TGCAGTGCTCCCCCAACGGCCCGCAACAGGAACACTGAAGCTTTCTTT; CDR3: CSAPPTARNRNTEAFF
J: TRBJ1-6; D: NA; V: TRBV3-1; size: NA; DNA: TGTGCCAGCAGCCCGAACCGGGACGCACCCCTCCACTTT; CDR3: CASSPNRDAPLHF
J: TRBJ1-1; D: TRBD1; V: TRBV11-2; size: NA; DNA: TGTGCCAGCAGCCGGGACAGGGTCGACACTGAAGCTTTCTTT; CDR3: CASSRDRVDTEAFF
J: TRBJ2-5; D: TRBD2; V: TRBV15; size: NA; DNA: TGTGCCACCAGCAGAGAGGGGGGGCAAGAGACCCAGTACTTC; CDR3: CATSREGGQETQYF
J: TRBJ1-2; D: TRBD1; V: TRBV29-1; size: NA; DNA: TGCAGCGTTCGGCCCGGGACAGGGCGGCGTGACTATGGCTACACCTTC; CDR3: CSVRPGTGRRDYGYTF
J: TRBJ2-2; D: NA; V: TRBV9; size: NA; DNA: TGTGCCAGCAGCGTAGACCCACTCGGGGCCAACACCGGGGAGCTGTTTTTT; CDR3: CASSVDPLGANTGELFF
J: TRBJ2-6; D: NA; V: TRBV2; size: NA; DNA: TGTGCCAGCCTACGCCTGAGCTCTGGGGCCAACGTCCTGACTTTC; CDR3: CASLRLSSGANVLTF
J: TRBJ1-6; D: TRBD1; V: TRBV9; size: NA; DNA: TGTGCCAGCAGCGTGGCTGGGACAGGGGGAAATTCACCCCTCCACTTT; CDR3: CASSVAGTGGNSPLHF
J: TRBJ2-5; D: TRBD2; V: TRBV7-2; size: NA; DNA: TGTGCCAGCAGCCCTAGAACTAGCGGGGGGGAGGAGACCCAGTACTTC; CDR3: CASSPRTSGGEETQYF
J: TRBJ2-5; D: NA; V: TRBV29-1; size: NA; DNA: TGCAGCGTTGAAGATCGAGTAGCACGAGAGACCCAGTACTTC; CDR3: CSVEDRVARETQYF
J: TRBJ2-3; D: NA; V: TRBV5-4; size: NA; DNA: TGTGCCAGCAGCTTCAAGCACCCTACCACAGATACGCAGTATTTT; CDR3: CASSFKHPTTDTQYF
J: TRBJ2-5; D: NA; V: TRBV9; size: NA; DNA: TGTGCCAGCAGCGTTGGACTGGCACAAGAGACCCAGTACTTC; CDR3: CASSVGLAQETQYF
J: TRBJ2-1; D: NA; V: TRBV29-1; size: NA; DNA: TGCAGCGTTCAGCCCCCTGGCTATGAGCAGTTCTTC; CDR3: CSVQPPGYEQFF
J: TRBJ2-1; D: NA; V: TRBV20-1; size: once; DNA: TGCAGTGCTAGTGTCAGCTGGGGGGCAGTGTTCTTC; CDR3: CSASVSWGAVFF
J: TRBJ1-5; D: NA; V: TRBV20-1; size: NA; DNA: TGCAGTGCTCTCCAGACGTGGAACAATCAGCCCCAGCATTTT; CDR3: CSALQTWNNQPQHF
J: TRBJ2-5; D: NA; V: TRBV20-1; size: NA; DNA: TGCAGTGCAGGGGGGAGGGACCAAGAGACCCAGTACTTC; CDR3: CSAGGRDQETQYF
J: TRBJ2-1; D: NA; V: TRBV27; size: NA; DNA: TGTGCCAGCAGCGAAAAGGGTCTCTCCTACAATGAGCAGTTCTTC; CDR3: CASSEKGLSYNEQFF
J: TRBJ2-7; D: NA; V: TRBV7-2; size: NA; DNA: TGTGCCAGCAGCTTATCTTCCCTGATGACACTCGAGCAGTACTTC; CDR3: CASSLSSLMTLEQYF
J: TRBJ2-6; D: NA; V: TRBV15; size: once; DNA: TGTGCCACCAGCAGGGACCGCAGCTCTGGGGCCAACGTCCTGACTTTC; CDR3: CATSRDRSSGANVLTF
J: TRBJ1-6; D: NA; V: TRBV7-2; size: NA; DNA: TGTGCCAGCAGCCCAGGCCGGGGATCACCCCTCCACTTT; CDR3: CASSPGRGSPLHF
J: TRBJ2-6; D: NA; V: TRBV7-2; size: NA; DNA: TGTGCCAGCAGCCCTCCGGGGGGGGCCAACGTCCTGACTTTC; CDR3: CASSPPGGANVLTF
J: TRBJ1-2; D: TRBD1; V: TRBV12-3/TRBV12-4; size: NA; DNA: TGTGCCAGCAGTTGGGACAGCCCCAACTATGGCTACACCTTC; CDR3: CASSWDSPNYGYTF
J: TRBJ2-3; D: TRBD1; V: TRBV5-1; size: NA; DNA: TGCGCCAGCAGCTTGGGGGACAGGGCGACAGATACGCAGTATTTT; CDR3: CASSLGDRATDTQYF
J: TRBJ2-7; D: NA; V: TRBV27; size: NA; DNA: TGTGCCAGCAGTTTATACCCTCCGGGGACGAGGGGTGAAAGATCCTACGAGCAGTACTTC; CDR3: CASSLYPPGTRGERSYEQYF